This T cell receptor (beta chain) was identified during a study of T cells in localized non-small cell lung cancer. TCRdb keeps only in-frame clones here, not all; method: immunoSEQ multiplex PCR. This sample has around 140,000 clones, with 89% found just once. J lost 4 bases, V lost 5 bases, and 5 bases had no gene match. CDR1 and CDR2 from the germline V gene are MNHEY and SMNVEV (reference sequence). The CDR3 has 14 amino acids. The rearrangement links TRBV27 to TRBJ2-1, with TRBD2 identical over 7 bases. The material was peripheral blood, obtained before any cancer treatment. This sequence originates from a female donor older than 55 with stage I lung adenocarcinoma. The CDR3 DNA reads TGTGCCAGCAGTATTCTAGCGGAGTACAATGAGCAGTTCTTC. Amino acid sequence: CASSILAEYNEQFF.